Each of the 25 T cell receptor beta chains below was sequenced from the same sample in a study of cytomegalovirus exposure and HLA in healthy donors. The PCR employed 60 Vbeta primers together with 13 Jbeta primers. TCRdb's table, derived via immunoSEQ multiplex PCR, lists solely in-frame clones and lacks some. Of nearly 200,000 clones listed, roughly 80% were seen once; the top ten hold 5.5% to 7%. Sample: PBMCs. The receptor set was obtained from a woman between 50 and 59 years old in good health and CMV-seropositive.

The J gene is TRBJ2-1, the V gene TRBV7-6; no clear D gene. The CDR3 consists of 15 residues. V was cut by 1 base and J by 3 bases, with 10 bases left in between. Germline V gene sequence: CDR1 SGHVS, CDR2 FNYEAQ. CDR3 protein: CASSLGATVYNEQFF. In DNA, the CDR3 is TGTGCCAGCAGCTTAGGGGCGACGGTCTACAATGAGCAGTTCTTC.

The chain combines TRBV2 with TRBJ2-5; 9 bases line up with TRBD1. This CDR3 contains 14 residues. In germline, CDR1 is SNHLY, CDR2 FYNNEI. With 6 bases clipped from V and 5 bases from J, the junction kept 7 bases outside the gene matches. CDR3 sequence reads: CASRGTGGSETQYF. The CDR3 bases are TGTGCCAGCAGGGGAACAGGGGGCTCGGAGACCCAGTACTTC.

V gene TRBV21-1 combines with J gene TRBJ2-6; TRBD2 is the table's D call, not checked against the DNA. TRBV21-1 counts as a pseudogene. The CDR3 runs to 17 residues. The CDR3 coding sequence is TGTGCCAGCAGCAAAGGATCCGAGAGCTCTGGGGCCAACGTCCTGACTTTC. Residues: CASSKGSESSGANVLTF.

The V call is TRBV5-6, the J call TRBJ2-1; D is uncertain. The CDR3 loop spans 11 amino acids. Deletions cut 0 bases from V and 9 bases from J, with 4 bases between. Looked up from germline, CDR1 is SGHDT and CDR2 is YYEEEE. The CDR3 is CASSLGGEQFF. CDR3 nucleotide sequence: TGTGCCAGCAGCTTGGGCGGTGAGCAGTTCTTC.

This clone was detected once. This chain links TRBV14 with TRBJ2-3; D uncertain. V was clipped by 0 bases and J by 6 bases, with 7 bases between them. The CDR3 sequence is 13 residues long. The germline CDR1 and CDR2 sequences are SGHDN and FVKESK. The CDR3 DNA is TGTGCCAGCAGCCAAGAAGACACCGATACGCAGTATTTT. Protein: CASSQEDTDTQYF.

The sample holds one count of this clone. V usage is TRBV29-1 and J usage is TRBJ2-3; 13 bases fit TRBD2. The junction had 4 bases not matched to a gene; V was cut back by 7 bases and J by 9 bases. The CDR3 covers 12 residues. The V gene's germline CDR1 is SQVTM and CDR2 ANQGSEA. The CDR3 sequence: CSAGTSGATQYF. CDR3 DNA sequence: TGCAGCGCCGGGACTAGCGGGGCAACGCAGTATTTT.

Details on this clone: One end of the junction fails to match germline, which may point to a read error. This chain connects TRBV7-7 to TRBJ2-5, with 11 bases that match TRBD2. The germline V gene has CDR1 SSHAT and CDR2 FNYEAQ (reference sequence). The CDR3 totals 15 residues. CDR3 nucleotides: TGTGCTAGCAGCCCGTTAGCGGGGGGGCAAGAGACCCAGTACTTC. Its protein is CASSPLAGGQETQYF. The full variable domain, with the rest looked up from reference TRBV7-7 and TRBJ2-5, is GAGVSQSPRYKVTKRGQDVTLRCDPISSHATLYWYQQALGQGPEFLTYFNYEAQPDKSGLPSDRFSAERPEGSISTLTIQRTEQRDSAMYRCASSPLAGGQETQYFGPGTRLLVL.

The chain couples TRBV19 to TRBJ1-1; the D gene is possibly TRBD1 (6 bases). Germline CDR1 is LNHDA and CDR2 is SQIVND (reference sequence). With 7 bases removed from V and 2 bases from J, the gap between germline ends came to 14 bases. The CDR3 loop spans 14 amino acids. The CDR3 DNA sequence: TGTGCCAGTAAGAGGGGGAATCATAACACTGAAGCTTTCTTT. Its translation is CASKRGNHNTEAFF.

The V gene is TRBV5-4, the J gene TRBJ2-1; 9 nucleotides line up with TRBD2. The CDR3 covers 15 residues. Looked up from germline, CDR1 is SGHNT and CDR2 is YYREEE (reference sequence). V shed 4 bases and J 4 bases; nucleotides not matched to a gene: 6. This chain's CDR3 is CASSTPSGMYNEQFF. The CDR3 DNA sequence: TGTGCCAGCAGCACCCCTAGCGGGATGTACAATGAGCAGTTCTTC.

CDR3 DNA sequence: TGTGCCTGGAGTGCGGGACTAGCGGGGCTCAAAGAGACCCAGTACTTC. It encodes CAWSAGLAGLKETQYF. This sequence joins TRBV30 and TRBJ2-5, with 13 bases fitting TRBD2. The CDR3 sequence is 16 residues long. The germline V gene encodes CDR1 GTSNPN and CDR2 SVGIG (reference sequence). With 1 base clipped from V and 3 bases from J, the junction kept 5 bases outside the gene matches.

This clone appeared a single time. A junction end diverges from the germline sequence, so it may reflect a read error. This rearrangement joins TRBV15 to TRBJ2-7; D unresolved. Germline V CDR1 and CDR2: LNHNV, YYDKDF (reference sequence). CDR3 length: 16 amino acids. CDR3 loop: CAASRDRNSSSYEQYF. CDR3 in DNA: TGTGCCGCCAGCAGAGATAGGAACAGCAGCTCCTACGAGCAGTACTTC.

This clone was counted only a few times. This rearrangement joins TRBV5-1 to TRBJ1-1; no reliable D call. Per germline, CDR1 SGHRS and CDR2 YFSETQ. V lost 0 bases to trimming and J lost 0 bases, with 3 bases between them. The CDR3 loop spans 13 amino acids. CDR3 sequence reads: CASSLGMNTEAFF. In DNA form, the CDR3 reads TGCGCCAGCAGCTTGGGTATGAACACTGAAGCTTTCTTT.

The chain joins TRBV5-1 to TRBJ2-5, with 13 bases lining up with TRBD2. Germline values: CDR1 SGHRS, CDR2 YFSETQ. V lost 3 bases to trimming and J lost 0 bases; unmatched junction nucleotides: 2. The CDR3 extends over 16 amino acids. The CDR3: CASSSLAGGNQETQYF. The CDR3 DNA reads as TGCGCCAGCAGCTCACTAGCGGGGGGGAACCAAGAGACCCAGTACTTC.

This rearrangement joins TRBV6-5 to TRBJ1-5; 8 bases match TRBD1. V shed 2 bases and J 5 bases; nucleotides not matched to a gene: 5. This CDR3 has 15 residues. Germline V gene sequence: CDR1 MNHEY, CDR2 SVGAGI. The CDR3 here is CASSYAQGADQPQHF. The CDR3 DNA reads as TGTGCCAGCAGTTACGCTCAGGGGGCGGATCAGCCCCAGCATTTT.

The CDR3, as DNA: TGTGCCAGCAGCCTTACGGGGGGCCACACAGATACGCAGTATTTT. Protein: CASSLTGGHTDTQYF. This sequence joins TRBV11-3 and TRBJ2-3; D might be TRBD2 (7 bases). CDR3 length equals 15 residues. Per germline, CDR1 SGHNT and CDR2 YENEEA. The V end was cut by 5 bases, the J end by 2 bases, with 14 bases between.

The chain links TRBV18 to TRBJ2-1; 15 nucleotides line up with TRBD2. This CDR3 region has 19 residues. The V gene end was trimmed by 3 bases and the J gene end by 9 bases; junction bases not matched to a gene: 15. CDR1 KGHSH and CDR2 LQKENI come from the germline V gene. CDR3 amino acids: CASSPGLAGGPKPSIEQFF. The CDR3 region has the DNA TGTGCCAGCTCACCTGGACTAGCGGGAGGGCCGAAGCCTTCCATTGAGCAGTTCTTC.

The chain employs TRBV18 and TRBJ2-1, with a possible D match to TRBD2 (5 bases). This CDR3 has 14 amino acids. Trimming pared 2 bases from V and 8 bases from J, leaving 13 bases between. CDR1 KGHSH and CDR2 LQKENI come from the germline V gene. The CDR3 region has the DNA TGTGCCAGCTCACCAAGGACTGATGGGGATGAGCAGTTCTTC. Amino acid sequence: CASSPRTDGDEQFF. The full variable domain, its missing parts supplied by reference TRBV18 and TRBJ2-1, is NAGVMQNPRHLVRRRGQEARLRCSPMKGHSHVYWYRQLPEEGLKFMVYLQKENIIDESGMPKERFSAEFPKEGPSILRIQQVVRGDSAAYFCASSPRTDGDEQFFGPGTRLTVL.

This clone was seen only once. The chain couples TRBV5-5 to TRBJ1-1; the D gene is possibly TRBD1 (5 bases). The germline V gene encodes CDR1 SGHKS and CDR2 YYEKEE (reference sequence). CDR3 length: 14 residues. V shed 2 bases and J shed 1 base, with 9 bases lying between them. CDR3 sequence: CASSFSRANTEAFF. Written as DNA, the CDR3 is TGTGCCAGCAGCTTTTCCAGGGCGAACACTGAAGCTTTCTTT.

The chain is built from TRBV5-1 and TRBJ2-2, with TRBD1 matching 7 bases. CDR1 and CDR2 from the germline V gene are SGHRS and YFSETQ. The CDR3 runs 16 residues. Trimming cost V 0 bases and J 0 bases; bases outside gene matches: 2. The DNA for the CDR3 is TGCGCCAGCAGCTTGGCCGGGACAGCGAACACCGGGGAGCTGTTTTTT. Its translation: CASSLAGTANTGELFF.

This clone showed up just once. The J gene is TRBJ1-1, the V gene TRBV5-6; the match to TRBD1 covers 8 bases. J lost 6 bases, V lost 6 bases, and 13 bases had no gene match. Per the germline V gene, CDR1 is SGHDT and CDR2 is YYEEEE. The CDR3 extends over 15 amino acids. CDR3 nucleotides: TGTGCCAGCACCCCTCAGGCAGGGGGCAACGCTGAAGCTTTCTTT. The encoded protein is CASTPQAGGNAEAFF.

The chain joins TRBV14 to TRBJ2-4; D possibly corresponds to TRBD2 (6 bases). Germline loops: CDR1 SGHDN, CDR2 FVKESK. This CDR3 region has 16 residues. Trimming pared 0 bases from V and 2 bases from J, leaving 11 bases between. The chain's CDR3 is CASSQDLSGPKNIQYF. As DNA, the CDR3 is TGTGCCAGCAGCCAAGACTTAAGCGGGCCCAAAAACATTCAGTACTTC.

This clone was picked up a small number of times. The chain has TRBV27 and TRBJ1-6; 7 bases align to TRBD1. The CDR3 extends over 15 amino acids. Looked up from germline, CDR1 is MNHEY and CDR2 is SMNVEV (reference sequence). After removal of 8 bases from V and 0 bases from J, the junction contained 4 bases not matched to a gene. CDR3 in amino acids: CASGQASSYNSPLHF. In DNA form, the CDR3 reads TGTGCCAGCGGACAGGCGAGCTCCTATAATTCACCCCTCCACTTT.

This chain connects TRBV19 to TRBJ2-5; D unclear. The CDR3 extends over 11 amino acids. Per germline, CDR1 LNHDA and CDR2 SQIVND (reference sequence). Trimming took 5 bases from V and 5 from J, leaving 6 bases between them. The DNA for the CDR3 is TGTGCCAGTAGTTCAGGCGAGACCCAGTACTTC. This codes for CASSSGETQYF.

The J gene is TRBJ2-1, the V gene TRBV20-1, with D unresolved. This CDR3 has 10 residues. V was pared by 3 bases and J by 6 bases, with 3 bases between. The germline gives CDR1 DFQATT, CDR2 SNEGSKA (reference sequence). CDR3: CSASVNEQFF. CDR3 DNA sequence: TGCAGTGCTAGCGTCAATGAGCAGTTCTTC.

This clone occurred once. V gene TRBV28 combines with J gene TRBJ2-1; D perhaps matches TRBD1 (6 bases). The CDR3 is made up of 15 amino acids. The V and J ends lost 2 bases and 7 bases respectively, with 15 bases between them. The germline CDR1 and CDR2 sequences are MDHEN and SYDVKM. The CDR3 reads CASSLVAGERNEQFF. The DNA of the CDR3 is TGTGCCAGCAGTTTAGTCGCAGGGGAGCGGAATGAGCAGTTCTTC.